This is a list of T cell receptor beta chains from one sample in a study of blood T cell repertoires in COVID-19. Using immunoSEQ multiplex PCR, the repertoire was profiled, and TCRdb retains in-frame clones only, with some absent. The top ten hold roughly 7% of the sample, which has approximately 320,000 clones, around 85% seen once. The specimen was peripheral blood. These receptors were taken from a human donor in a cohort sampled during active COVID-19. CDR3s include the opening cysteine and the closing phenylalanine or tryptophan. A D gene is named only where the DNA matches it firmly. Only some rows state a clone size, as once, few, many or a class for expanded clones.

clone size: NA
V gene: TRBV6-5
D gene: NA
J gene: TRBJ1-4
CDR3 protein: CASSTQGGVEKLFF
CDR3 DNA: TGTGCCAGCAGTACACAAGGAGGGGTAGAAAAACTGTTTTTT

clone size: NA
V gene: TRBV28
D gene: NA
J gene: TRBJ2-7
CDR3 protein: CASSLGGLGHEQYF
CDR3 DNA: TGTGCCAGCAGTTTAGGGGGCCTTGGGCACGAGCAGTACTTC

clone size: once
V gene: TRBV5-6
D gene: NA
J gene: TRBJ2-7
CDR3 protein: CASSLVPAGEQYF
CDR3 DNA: TGTGCCAGCAGCTTGGTTCCAGCGGGCGAGCAGTACTTC

clone size: NA
V gene: TRBV7-9
D gene: TRBD1
J gene: TRBJ1-1
CDR3 protein: CASSSATGFTEAFF
CDR3 DNA: TGTGCCAGCAGCTCGGCGACAGGGTTCACTGAAGCTTTCTTT

clone size: NA
V gene: TRBV4-1
D gene: NA
J gene: TRBJ2-7
CDR3 protein: CASSQGPGDSYEQYF
CDR3 DNA: TGCGCCAGCAGCCAAGGGCCAGGGGATTCCTACGAGCAGTACTTC

clone size: NA
V gene: TRBV18
D gene: TRBD2
J gene: TRBJ2-3
CDR3 protein: CASSPPPGGPSDTQYF
CDR3 DNA: TGTGCCAGCTCACCACCTCCGGGGGGGCCATCAGATACGCAGTATTTT

clone size: NA
V gene: TRBV18
D gene: NA
J gene: TRBJ1-5
CDR3 protein: CASSGGTPDSNQPQHF
CDR3 DNA: TGTGCCAGCTCGGGTGGGACACCAGATAGCAATCAGCCCCAGCATTTT

clone size: NA
V gene: TRBV13
D gene: TRBD2
J gene: TRBJ2-3
CDR3 protein: CASSRGLEWYTQYF
CDR3 DNA: TGTGCCAGCAGCCGAGGACTAGAGTGGTATACGCAGTATTTT

clone size: once
V gene: TRBV5-1
D gene: TRBD1
J gene: TRBJ1-1
CDR3 protein: CASRNRGLSTEAFF
CDR3 DNA: TGCGCCAGCAGGAACAGGGGGCTGAGTACTGAAGCTTTCTTT

clone size: NA
V gene: TRBV19
D gene: TRBD1
J gene: TRBJ2-2
CDR3 protein: CASSTGQIYTGELFF
CDR3 DNA: TGTGCCAGTAGTACGGGACAGATCTACACCGGGGAGCTGTTTTTT

clone size: NA
V gene: TRBV9
D gene: TRBD1
J gene: TRBJ2-7
CDR3 protein: CASSVGQVDEQYF
CDR3 DNA: TGTGCCAGCAGCGTTGGACAGGTCGACGAGCAGTACTTC

clone size: NA
V gene: TRBV11-2
D gene: NA
J gene: TRBJ2-2
CDR3 protein: CASSLAGAYTGELFF
CDR3 DNA: TGTGCCAGCAGCTTAGCAGGGGCTTACACCGGGGAGCTGTTTTTT

clone size: NA
V gene: TRBV4-1
D gene: TRBD1
J gene: TRBJ1-2
CDR3 protein: CASSQARDRNRYGYTF
CDR3 DNA: TGCGCCAGCAGCCAAGCTCGGGACAGGAACCGATATGGCTACACCTTC

clone size: NA
V gene: TRBV25-1
D gene: TRBD1
J gene: TRBJ2-7
CDR3 protein: CASMISPGQGTYEQYF
CDR3 DNA: TGTGCCAGCATGATCTCCCCGGGACAGGGGACCTACGAGCAGTACTTC

clone size: NA
V gene: TRBV29-1
D gene: NA
J gene: TRBJ1-2
CDR3 protein: CSAAGTSYGYTF
CDR3 DNA: TGCAGCGCCGCGGGAACTTCTTATGGCTACACCTTC

clone size: few
V gene: TRBV9
D gene: NA
J gene: TRBJ1-1
CDR3 protein: CASSPGGGPEAFF
CDR3 DNA: TGTGCCAGCAGCCCTGGGGGAGGGCCTGAAGCTTTCTTT

clone size: NA
V gene: TRBV9
D gene: NA
J gene: TRBJ1-3
CDR3 protein: CASSPQGRSGNTIYF
CDR3 DNA: TGTGCCAGCAGCCCTCAGGGCCGCTCTGGAAACACCATATATTTT